The 8 T cell receptor beta chains below were found in one sample sequenced in a study of T cell repertoires in cytomegalovirus infection. Their antigen targets remain unknown. TCRdb ran MiXCR on the reads and lists one entry per CDR3 protein. The sample has nearly 70,000 distinct CDR3 sequences, about 22% seen once. Sequencing was done on a sample of PBMCs, sequenced either directly or after in vitro stimulation (not recorded which). The receptor source for this set is a human donor in good health (CMV status not recorded). Some clones in this sample may be carry-over from other donors' samples.

This clonotype was seen repeatedly, ten times or more. This chain joins TRBV7-2 and TRBJ2-7, with D possibly being TRBD2 (6 bases). The CDR3 runs 14 residues. CDR1 SGHTA and CDR2 FQGNSA come from the germline V gene. The ends were cut back, 1 base at V and 2 bases at J, with 9 bases in the middle. The CDR3 coding sequence is TGTGCCAGCAGCTTAGAACTAGCAACCTACGAGCAGTACTTC. Protein product: CASSLELATYEQYF.

The rearrangement links TRBV5-1 to TRBJ2-2; D gene unclear. Germline CDR1 is SGHRS and CDR2 is YFSETQ. Trimming left V 3 bases short and J 4 bases short, with 10 bases between. CDR3 length: 14 amino acids. CDR3 nucleotides: TGCGCCAGCAGCTCGCAAGATCCCACCGGGGAGCTGTTTTTT. Residues: CASSSQDPTGELFF.

This clonotype has only a few counts. The chain uses TRBV28 and TRBJ2-1; TRBD2 matches 8 bases. Unmatched junction bases numbered 9, after V lost 7 bases and J lost 4 bases. CDR3 length equals 15 residues. Germline values: CDR1 MDHEN, CDR2 SYDVKM. The CDR3 DNA sequence: TGTGCCAGCACCGGAACGGGGGGGCGATACAATGAGCAGTTCTTC. This gives the protein CASTGTGGRYNEQFF.

This clonotype has just one count. The rearrangement joins TRBV4-3 to TRBJ2-6; D is possibly TRBD2 (5 bases). The V end lost 0 bases, the J end lost 2 bases, and 17 bases lay between the germline ends. The CDR3 extends over 19 amino acids. The germline CDR1 and CDR2 sequences are LGHNA and YSLEER. Written as DNA, the CDR3 is TGCGCCAGCAGCCAAGAGGAGTATGATTACGGGGCTGGGGCCAACGTCCTGACTTTC. Residues: CASSQEEYDYGAGANVLTF.

This clonotype appeared many times. The chain couples TRBV7-2 to TRBJ2-5; 7 bases line up with TRBD2. The CDR3 spans 14 residues. In germline, CDR1 is SGHTA, CDR2 FQGNSA. J was trimmed by 2 bases and V by 1 base; bases with no gene match: 1. CDR3 DNA sequence: TGTGCCAGCAGCTTAGTACTAGCGCAAGAGACCCAGTACTTC. It is translated as CASSLVLAQETQYF.

This clonotype was counted ten times or more. The CDR3 is CASSRSPEGYEQYV. CDR3 DNA sequence: TGTGCCAGCTCACGGAGTCCGGAGGGCTACGAGCAGTACGTC. The chain uses TRBV18 and TRBJ2-7; perhaps TRBD2 as D (6 bases). Deletions cut 4 bases from V and 3 bases from J, with 13 bases between. CDR3 length equals 14 residues. Germline V gives CDR1 KGHSH, CDR2 LQKENI.

This clonotype was seen a handful of times. V is TRBV5-1 and J is TRBJ1-1; D remains ambiguous. CDR3 size: 13 residues. Trimming cost V 1 base and J 5 bases, with 9 bases left between them. Germline V gives CDR1 SGHRS, CDR2 YFSETQ. The chain's CDR3 is CASSLRLSTEAFF. CDR3 DNA: TGCGCCAGCAGCTTGAGGCTTTCTACTGAAGCTTTCTTT.

For the CDR3, the DNA is TGCAGTGCCATACGGGCGGGAGGGCCCACAGATACGCAGTATTTT. This encodes CSAIRAGGPTDTQYF. The chain links TRBV20-1 to TRBJ2-3; 9 nucleotides line up with TRBD2. This CDR3 region has 15 residues. V lost 6 bases, J lost 2 bases, and 9 bases stayed unmatched. Germline CDR1 is DFQATT and CDR2 is SNEGSKA (reference sequence).